Listed below are T cell receptor beta chains from one sample, sequenced in a study of beta chain features in type 1 diabetes. Using immunoSEQ multiplex PCR, the repertoire was profiled, and TCRdb retains in-frame clones only, with some absent. In the table there are around 300,000 clones, 8% of which are singletons. Sequencing input: central memory CD4+ T cells from blood. The receptors stem from a woman aged 18-35 years in good health. Both conserved end residues are part of each CDR3. Each record gives: D gene, V gene, clone size, J gene, CDR3 DNA, CDR3 protein. A D gene is named only where the DNA matches it firmly. Some rows have no size entry. The others give once, few or many, or a class for an expanded clone.

>TRBD1|TRBV28|-|TRBJ1-5
TGTGCCAGCAGGGTCGGACAGGTTTTCAATCAGCCCCAGCATTTT
CASRVGQVFNQPQHF
>TRBD1|TRBV5-4|many|TRBJ2-2
TGTGCCAGCAGCTCGGGACAGGGAAAGCCCGGGGAGCTGTTTTTT
CASSSGQGKPGELFF
>TRBD2|TRBV15|-|TRBJ2-1
TGTGCCACCAGCAGAGACAGGACTAGCTACAATGAGCAGTTCTTC
CATSRDRTSYNEQFF
>TRBD2|TRBV7-2|-|TRBJ2-1
TGTGCCAGCAGCTTCGGACTAGCGGGAGGACGGCAGCAGTTCTTC
CASSFGLAGGRQQFF
>-|TRBV14|few|TRBJ1-3
TGTGCCAGCAGCGTGAGCTCTGGAAACACCATATATTTT
CASSVSSGNTIYF
>-|TRBV19|few|TRBJ2-1
TGTGCCAGTAGCCCATACCCGGTCCGCGGTGAGCAGTTCTTC
CASSPYPVRGEQFF
>-|TRBV6-6|-|TRBJ1-1
TGTGCCAGCAAGGGGATTGGGAACACTGAAGCTTTCTTT
CASKGIGNTEAFF
>TRBD1|TRBV4-2|-|TRBJ2-1
TGTGCCAGCAGCCAGAGAAGGACAGGGAACAATGAGCAGTTCTTC
CASSQRRTGNNEQFF
>-|TRBV18|few|TRBJ2-2
TGTGCCAGCTCACAAGGACAGACCTGGGGCACCGGGGAGCTGTTTTTT
CASSQGQTWGTGELFF
>-|TRBV7-2|-|TRBJ1-1
TGTGCCAGCAGCTTCGGGTCACCGAACACTGAAGCTTTCTTT
CASSFGSPNTEAFF
>-|TRBV14|few|TRBJ1-4
TGTGCCAGCAGCCAAGAGGGGAGGGACGAACTGTTTTTT
CASSQEGRDELFF
>-|TRBV9|once|TRBJ1-1
TGTGCCAGCAGCCTGATGACAGGGAACACTGAAGCTTTCTTT
CASSLMTGNTEAFF
>TRBD1|TRBV19|few|TRBJ1-3
TGTGCCAGTAGTATCGGACAGGGGCTCGGGACTGGAAACACCATATATTTT
CASSIGQGLGTGNTIYF
>-|TRBV5-1|few|TRBJ2-2
TGCGCCAGCAGCTTGCAGGCGGGGACGAACACCGGGGAGCTGTTTTTT
CASSLQAGTNTGELFF
>-|TRBV7-7|-|TRBJ2-5
TGTGCCAGCAGCTTAAATAGGGGGTACCAAGAGACCCAGTACTTC
CASSLNRGYQETQYF
>TRBD2|TRBV30|few|TRBJ2-3
TGTGCCTGGAGTGTATGGGGACTAGCGGGAACAGATACGCAGTATTTT
CAWSVWGLAGTDTQYF
>-|TRBV30|few|TRBJ2-5
TGTGCCAGCAGCTCGGGACTCTGGGGGGTGACCCAGTACTTC
CASSSGLWGVTQYF
>TRBD1|TRBV30|many|TRBJ1-5
TGTGCCTGGAGTGTGGCAGGGGGCCAGCCCCAGCATTTT
CAWSVAGGQPQHF
>-|TRBV30|many|TRBJ2-7
TGTGCCTGGTGGAACTTTCGGTTTTACTTC
CAWWNFRFYF
>TRBD2|TRBV4-3|many|TRBJ2-4
TGCGCCAGCAGCCAAGATTTTGGGACTAGCGGTTGGAACATTCAGTACTTC
CASSQDFGTSGWNIQYF
>-|TRBV6-5|many|TRBJ2-1
TGTGCCAGCAGTTACTCGGTTTTCTACAATGAGCAGTTCTTC
CASSYSVFYNEQFF
>TRBD2|TRBV7-3|-|TRBJ2-1
TGTGCCAGCAGACTTAATCCCGGGACTAGCGGGGGGGCCGGGTACAATGAGCAGTTCTTC
CASRLNPGTSGGAGYNEQFF